This entry features one T cell receptor (beta chain) sequence. What it binds is not known. The sample is drawn from a study of identical twins. Overall study findings and caveats: Models predicted less out-of-frame TCR alpha sharing in monozygotic twins than was found. Carriage of fewer insertions was seen in abundant cord blood beta clonotypes, whereas memory repertoires showed none.

MiXCR, applied by TCRdb to the 5' RACE reads, yields one record per CDR3 protein. The sample has 1.5 million or so distinct CDR3 sequences, under 35% seen once; the top ten hold approximately 0.25%. Germline V gives CDR1 SGHAT, CDR2 FQNNGV. The CDR3 loop spans 15 amino acids. The V end lost 2 bases, the J end lost 0 bases, and 10 bases lay between the germline ends. The sequence was collected from a newborn girl in good health. The specimen was cord blood. The J gene is TRBJ2-5, the V gene TRBV11-2, with D perhaps assigned TRBD1 or TRBD2 (5 bases each). Here the CDR3 reads CASSLTWGYQETQYF. CDR3 DNA: TGTGCCAGCAGCTTAACTTGGGGGTACCAAGAGACCCAGTACTTC.